There are many counts of the clone carrying this T cell receptor beta chain. Its antigen is not known. This sample was included in a study of T cell repertoires in cytomegalovirus infection. At the level of the study: It can be stated that public TCR beta signatures indicated CMV infection as well as a matching HLA type. General study points: Cumulative public TCR beta family frequency identified CMV carriers with the relevant HLA. HLA-C-restricted CMV clonotypes gave the most frequent clonotype in two of eight donors.

CDR3 length equals 15 residues. The V and J ends lost 4 bases and 0 bases, in that order; junction bases with no gene match: 5. Germline-derived CDR1 and CDR2 are LNHDA and SQIVND (reference sequence). Each CDR3 protein gets one entry after TCRdb re-called the reads with MiXCR. Of about 140,000 distinct CDR3 sequences listed, about 6% are singletons. This sequence originates from a human donor in good health (CMV status not recorded). Some clones in this sample may be carry-over from other donors' samples. The chain links TRBV19 to TRBJ1-1; TRBD1 aligns across 7 bases. The sample was PBMCs. DNA for the CDR3: TGTGCCAGTAGTAGCTTACAGGGGATGAACACTGAAGCTTTCTTT. The encoded protein is CASSSLQGMNTEAFF.